The 17 T cell receptor beta chains presented below share a single source sample, sequenced in a study. The sorted Tregs were CD4+CD25+CD127-/low cells. One entry per CDR3 protein results from TCRdb running MiXCR on the 5' RACE reads. The data show 52,000 or so distinct CDR3 sequences, around 20% seen once. The specimen sequenced was tumor-infiltrating Tregs sorted from the breast tumor. The receptors derive from a female donor with breast cancer.

The chain combines TRBV19 with TRBJ2-7; maybe TRBD2 (6 bases). V lost 6 bases and J lost 5, with 17 bases in between. Germline V gene lookup returns CDR1 LNHDA and CDR2 SQIVND (reference sequence). CDR3 length equals 14 residues. The CDR3 DNA sequence: TGTGCCAGTAGCCCAGCCCTAGCGAGCGACGAGCAGTACTTC. The encoded protein is CASSPALASDEQYF.

On this clonotype itself: A much more abundant neighbour one base away suggests this may be a read error. The CDR3 does not end in the conserved phenylalanine or tryptophan, so this is likely a read error. V and J are TRBV5-1 and TRBJ2-5; D is uncertain. V shed 2 bases and J shed 1 base, with 0 bases lying between them. CDR1 SGHRS and CDR2 YFSETQ come from the germline V gene. The CDR3 covers 11 residues. CDR3 in amino acids: CASSFQETQYV. The CDR3 coding sequence is TGCGCCAGCAGCTTCCAAGAGACCCAGTACGTC.

In this sample, this clonotype turned up a few times. The chain couples TRBV7-9 to TRBJ2-1, with TRBD2 identical over 12 bases. The CDR3 extends over 17 amino acids. CDR1 and CDR2 (germline): SEHNR, FQNEAQ (reference sequence). V shed 3 bases and J 7 bases; nucleotides not matched to a gene: 10. The CDR3 DNA sequence: TGTGCCAGCAGCTTGAGGACTAGCGGGACTACAGGGAATGAGCAGTTCTTC. Translated: CASSLRTSGTTGNEQFF.

The sample holds a few counts of this clonotype. This chain joins TRBV6-6 and TRBJ1-2; possibly TRBD1 for D (5 bases). This CDR3 is built from 15 residues. Trimming pared 2 bases from V and 8 bases from J, leaving 18 bases between. The germline V gene encodes CDR1 MNHNY and CDR2 SVGAGI (reference sequence). The CDR3 sequence is CASSYTPGRPLGYTF. Written as DNA, the CDR3 is TGTGCCAGCAGTTACACGCCGGGACGGCCCTTGGGCTACACCTTC.

This chain joins TRBV9 and TRBJ2-5; TRBD2 might be the D (6 bases). This CDR3 has 14 amino acids. Trimming removed 4 bases at V and 5 bases at J, with 15 bases between. CDR1 is SGDLS, CDR2 YYNGEE, per germline. For the CDR3, the DNA is TGTGCCAGCAGCCACGGGGAGGTATTGGAGACCCAGTACTTC. It encodes CASSHGEVLETQYF.

This clonotype was detected many times. The chain links TRBV7-9 to TRBJ1-1; TRBD1 agrees at 7 bases. The germline V gene encodes CDR1 SEHNR and CDR2 FQNEAQ (reference sequence). V trimming: 3 bases; J trimming: 1 base; junction bases outside the gene matches: 2. The CDR3 extends over 14 amino acids. CDR3 amino acids: CASSFQGGNTEAFF. The CDR3 bases are TGTGCCAGCAGCTTCCAGGGGGGGAACACTGAAGCTTTCTTT.

A few counts support this clonotype. The chain carries TRBV10-3 and TRBJ1-6; D ambiguous. CDR1 is ENHRY and CDR2 is SYGVKD in the germline V gene. The ends were cut back, 8 bases at V and 6 bases at J, with 11 bases in the middle. The CDR3 spans 13 residues. Written as DNA, the CDR3 is TGTGCCATCGCAGACACAGCTAATTCACCCCTCCACTTT. This gives the protein CAIADTANSPLHF.

The rearrangement joins TRBV11-2 to TRBJ2-3; D tentatively fits TRBD1 or TRBD2 (5 bases each). The CDR3 length is 17 residues. Trimming took off 1 base at V and 3 bases at J, with 17 bases between the two ends. CDR1 and CDR2 from the germline V gene are SGHAT and FQNNGV. The CDR3 here is CASSLGGRGGLTDTQYF. Here the CDR3 DNA reads TGTGCCAGCAGCTTAGGGGGCCGCGGCGGGCTTACAGATACGCAGTATTTT.

This clonotype appeared many times. This chain's CDR3 is CASSPEGNTGELFF. CDR3 DNA sequence: TGCGCCAGCAGTCCAGAAGGGAACACCGGGGAGCTGTTTTTT. The chain couples TRBV5-1 to TRBJ2-2; unclear D gene. V was clipped by 5 bases and J by 1 base, with 9 bases between them. The germline V gene has CDR1 SGHRS and CDR2 YFSETQ. CDR3 length: 14 amino acids.

A remark on this clonotype: The conserved phenylalanine or tryptophan is not found at the CDR3 terminus, so this likely reflects a read error. V usage is TRBV2 and J usage is TRBJ2-2; weak D call: TRBD1 (6 bases). The V and J ends lost 6 bases and 1 base respectively, with 12 bases between them. Germline loops: CDR1 SNHLY, CDR2 FYNNEI. The CDR3 extends over 15 amino acids. CDR3 in amino acids: CASSLRGRNTGELFS. The CDR3 nucleotides are TGTGCCAGCAGCCTCAGGGGTAGGAACACCGGGGAGCTGTTTTCT.

Regarding this clonotype: The junction and the germline gene differ at one end; a read error may be behind it. The V gene is TRBV2, the J gene TRBJ1-3; D gene unclear. The V gene's germline CDR1 is SNHLY and CDR2 FYNNEI. The CDR3 has 14 amino acids. The CDR3 DNA reads TGTGCCGGCAGTGTCACTCCCTCTGGAAACACCATATATTTT. The encoded protein is CAGSVTPSGNTIYF.

In its sample, this clonotype was seen a few times. The chain combines TRBV4-3 with TRBJ1-6, with D hard to call. Germline V CDR1 and CDR2: LGHNA, YSLEER. Trimming took off 0 bases at V and 10 bases at J, with 16 bases between the two ends. The CDR3 covers 16 residues. The DNA for the CDR3 is TGCGCCAGCAGCCAAGAGACGGGGAAGAAAAGATCACCCCTCCACTTT. It encodes CASSQETGKKRSPLHF.

Ten or more counts support this clonotype. The chain combines TRBV5-6 with TRBJ2-3, with 14 bases lining up with TRBD2. Trimming took 4 bases from V and 0 from J; bases not matched to a gene: 4. CDR1 is SGHDT and CDR2 is YYEEEE in the germline V gene. The CDR3 has 17 amino acids. CDR3 loop: CASSPGTSGSSTDTQYF. CDR3 coding DNA: TGTGCCAGCAGCCCCGGGACTAGCGGGAGCAGCACAGATACGCAGTATTTT.

This clonotype was recorded a few times. The DNA is left out, because the CDR3 cannot be placed on it with certainty; the CDR3 is given as TCRdb lists it. V usage is TRBV9 and J usage is TRBJ1-6. CDR1 and CDR2 from the germline V gene are SGDLS and YYNGEE. The CDR3 is 14 amino acids long, termini counted. CDR3 loop: CASSVATGNSPLRF.

The V gene is TRBV4-1, the J gene TRBJ2-5; TRBD2 matches 9 bases. V shed 1 base and J 5 bases; nucleotides not matched to a gene: 8. Germline CDR1 MGHRA, CDR2 YSYEKL. The CDR3 extends over 16 amino acids. CDR3 loop: CASSQVTGTSRETQYF. Written as DNA, the CDR3 is TGCGCCAGCAGCCAAGTCACCGGGACTAGCCGGGAGACCCAGTACTTC.

The chain recombines TRBV6-1 with TRBJ1-2; the match to TRBD1 covers 11 bases. The germline gives CDR1 MNHNS, CDR2 SASEGT. The CDR3 has 16 amino acids. The V segment lost 4 bases and the J segment 6 bases; nucleotides outside the gene matches: 10. The CDR3 DNA is TGTGCCAGCAGTGGGACAGGGGGCAAATTGATTCATGGCTACACCTTC. Encoded protein: CASSGTGGKLIHGYTF.

The table lists this clonotype with many counts. J is TRBJ2-2 and V is TRBV24-1; 9 bases are shared with TRBD1. CDR1 KGHDR and CDR2 SFDVKD come from the germline V gene. The CDR3 is 16 residues long. V was pared by 7 bases and J by 0 bases, with 5 bases of the junction left unmatched. The CDR3 protein is CATRSTGGSNTGELFF. The CDR3 bases are TGTGCCACCAGATCTACAGGGGGCTCGAACACCGGGGAGCTGTTTTTT.